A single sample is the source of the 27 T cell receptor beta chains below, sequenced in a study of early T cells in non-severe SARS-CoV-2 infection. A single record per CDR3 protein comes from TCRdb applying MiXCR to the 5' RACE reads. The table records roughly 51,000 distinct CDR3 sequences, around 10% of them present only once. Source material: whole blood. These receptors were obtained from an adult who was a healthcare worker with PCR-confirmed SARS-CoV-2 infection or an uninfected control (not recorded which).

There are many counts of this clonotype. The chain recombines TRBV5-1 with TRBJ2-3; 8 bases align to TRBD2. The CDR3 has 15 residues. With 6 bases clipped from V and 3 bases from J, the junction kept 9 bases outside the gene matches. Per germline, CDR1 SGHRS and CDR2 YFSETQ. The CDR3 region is CASTLASGGTDTQYF. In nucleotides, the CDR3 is TGCGCCAGCACCCTGGCCAGCGGGGGAACAGATACGCAGTATTTT.

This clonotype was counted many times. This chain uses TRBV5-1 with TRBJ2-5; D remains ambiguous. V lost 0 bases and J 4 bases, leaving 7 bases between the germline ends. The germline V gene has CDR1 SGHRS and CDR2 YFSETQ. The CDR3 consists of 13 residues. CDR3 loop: CASSLEVAETQYF. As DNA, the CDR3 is TGCGCCAGCAGCTTGGAAGTAGCAGAGACCCAGTACTTC.

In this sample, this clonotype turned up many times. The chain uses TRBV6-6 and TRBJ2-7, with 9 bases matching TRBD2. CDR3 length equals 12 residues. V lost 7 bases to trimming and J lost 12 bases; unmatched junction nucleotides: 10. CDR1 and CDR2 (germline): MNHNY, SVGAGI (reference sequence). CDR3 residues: CASTTQGLALYF. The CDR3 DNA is TGTGCCAGCACTACCCAGGGACTAGCCTTGTACTTC.

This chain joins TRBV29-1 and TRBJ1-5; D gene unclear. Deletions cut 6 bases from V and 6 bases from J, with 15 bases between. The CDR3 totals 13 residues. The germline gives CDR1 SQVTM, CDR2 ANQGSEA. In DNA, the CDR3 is TGCAGCGTCGTTTTTGAGGGCGGTCAGCCCCAGCATTTT. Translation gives CSVVFEGGQPQHF.

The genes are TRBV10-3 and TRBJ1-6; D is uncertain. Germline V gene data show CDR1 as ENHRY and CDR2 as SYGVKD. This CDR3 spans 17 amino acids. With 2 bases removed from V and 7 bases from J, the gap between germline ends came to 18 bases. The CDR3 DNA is TGTGCCATCAGTGAGCGAGGTATCCGGGAAGGGAATTCACCCCTCCACTTT. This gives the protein CAISERGIREGNSPLHF.

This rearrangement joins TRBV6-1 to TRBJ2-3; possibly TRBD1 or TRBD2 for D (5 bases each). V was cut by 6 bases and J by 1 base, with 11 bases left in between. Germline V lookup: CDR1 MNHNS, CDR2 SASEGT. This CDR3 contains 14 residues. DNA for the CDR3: TGTGCCAGCAGAACCGGGACGGGCACAGATACGCAGTATTTT. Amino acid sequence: CASRTGTGTDTQYF.

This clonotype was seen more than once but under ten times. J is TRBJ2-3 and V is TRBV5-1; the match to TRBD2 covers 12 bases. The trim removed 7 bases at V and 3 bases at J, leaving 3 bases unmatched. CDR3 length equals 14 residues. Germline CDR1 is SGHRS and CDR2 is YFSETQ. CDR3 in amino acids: CASLLAGGTDTQYF. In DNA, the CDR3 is TGCGCCAGCCTACTAGCGGGGGGAACAGATACGCAGTATTTT.

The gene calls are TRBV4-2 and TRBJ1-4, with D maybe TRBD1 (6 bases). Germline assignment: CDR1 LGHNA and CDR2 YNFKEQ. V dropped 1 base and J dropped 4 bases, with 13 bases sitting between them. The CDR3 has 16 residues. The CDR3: CASSQAQGTSNEKLFF. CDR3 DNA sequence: TGTGCCAGCAGCCAAGCTCAGGGGACGAGTAATGAAAAACTGTTTTTT.

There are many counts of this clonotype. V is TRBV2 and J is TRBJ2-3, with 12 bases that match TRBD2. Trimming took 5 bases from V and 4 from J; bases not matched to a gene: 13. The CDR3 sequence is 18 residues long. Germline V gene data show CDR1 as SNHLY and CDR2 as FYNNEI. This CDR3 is CASSTPSGRALGADTQYF. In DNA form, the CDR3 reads TGTGCCAGCAGTACACCTAGCGGGAGGGCCCTCGGGGCAGATACGCAGTATTTT.

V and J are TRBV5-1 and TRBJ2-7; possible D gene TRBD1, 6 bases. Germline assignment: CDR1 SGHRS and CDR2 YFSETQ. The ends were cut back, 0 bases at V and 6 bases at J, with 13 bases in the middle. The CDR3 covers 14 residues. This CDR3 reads CASSLEPGVGEQYF. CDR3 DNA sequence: TGCGCCAGCAGCTTGGAACCAGGGGTGGGCGAGCAGTACTTC.

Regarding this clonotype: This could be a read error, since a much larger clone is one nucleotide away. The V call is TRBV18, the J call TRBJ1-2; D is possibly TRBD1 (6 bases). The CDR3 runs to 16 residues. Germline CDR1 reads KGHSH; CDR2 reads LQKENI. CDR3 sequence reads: CVSSPIGRGADDGYTF. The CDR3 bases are TGTGTCAGCTCACCAATCGGAAGGGGGGCAGATGATGGCTACACCTTC. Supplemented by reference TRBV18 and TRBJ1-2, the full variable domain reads NAGVMQNPRHLVRRRGQEARLRCSPMKGHSHVYWYRQLPEEGLKFMVYLQKENIIDESGMPKERFSAEFPKEGPSILRIQQVVRGDSAAYFCVSSPIGRGADDGYTFGSGTRLTVV.

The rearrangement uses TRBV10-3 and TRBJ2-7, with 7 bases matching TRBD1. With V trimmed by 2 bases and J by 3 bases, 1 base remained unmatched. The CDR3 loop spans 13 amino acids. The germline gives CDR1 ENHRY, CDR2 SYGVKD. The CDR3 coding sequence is TGTGCCATCAGTGAGACAGGGGTCTACGAGCAGTACTTC. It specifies CAISETGVYEQYF.

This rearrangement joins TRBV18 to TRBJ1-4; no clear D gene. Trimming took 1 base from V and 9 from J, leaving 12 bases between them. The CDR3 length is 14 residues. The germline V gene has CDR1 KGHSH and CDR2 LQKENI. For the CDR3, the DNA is TGTGCCAGCTCACCACGCTTGGATGAAAAAAAACTGTTTTTT. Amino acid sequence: CASSPRLDEKKLFF.

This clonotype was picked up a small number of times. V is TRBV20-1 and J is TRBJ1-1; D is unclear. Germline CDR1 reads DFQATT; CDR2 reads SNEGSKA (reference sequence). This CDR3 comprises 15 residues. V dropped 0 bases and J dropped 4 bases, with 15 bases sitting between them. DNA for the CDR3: TGCAGTGCTAGAGATAGCCTGGCGGATCGCACTGAAGCTTTCTTT. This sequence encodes CSARDSLADRTEAFF.

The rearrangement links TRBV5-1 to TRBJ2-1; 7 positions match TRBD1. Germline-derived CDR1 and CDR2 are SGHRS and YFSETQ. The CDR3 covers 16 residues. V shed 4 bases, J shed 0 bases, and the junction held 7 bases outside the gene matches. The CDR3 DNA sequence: TGCGCCAGCAGCGCCACCGGGACAGTCTCCTACAATGAGCAGTTCTTC. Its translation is CASSATGTVSYNEQFF.

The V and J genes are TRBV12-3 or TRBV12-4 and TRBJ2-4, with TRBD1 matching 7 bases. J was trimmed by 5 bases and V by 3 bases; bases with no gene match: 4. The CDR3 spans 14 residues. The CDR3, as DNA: TGTGCCAGCAGTTTGATGGGACAGCAAAACATTCAGTACTTC. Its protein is CASSLMGQQNIQYF.

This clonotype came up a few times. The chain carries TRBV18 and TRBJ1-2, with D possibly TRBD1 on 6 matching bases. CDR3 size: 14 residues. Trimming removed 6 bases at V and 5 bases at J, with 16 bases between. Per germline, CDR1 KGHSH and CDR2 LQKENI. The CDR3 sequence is CASSPPGERYGYTF. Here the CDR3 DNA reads TGTGCCAGCTCGCCTCCAGGGGAGAGGTATGGCTACACCTTC.

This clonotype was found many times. The CDR3 reads CASSLAAASEQYF. Written as DNA, the CDR3 is TGCGCCAGCAGCTTGGCCGCCGCCTCTGAGCAGTACTTC. The gene calls are TRBV5-1 and TRBJ2-7; D unresolved. Germline lookup yields CDR1 SGHRS and CDR2 YFSETQ. V lost 0 bases to trimming and J lost 7 bases, with 11 bases between them. The CDR3 totals 13 residues.

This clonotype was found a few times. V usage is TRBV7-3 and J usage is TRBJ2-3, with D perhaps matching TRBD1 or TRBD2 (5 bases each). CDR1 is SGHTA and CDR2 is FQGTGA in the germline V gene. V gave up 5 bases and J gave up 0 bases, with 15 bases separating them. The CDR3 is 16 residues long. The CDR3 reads CASSPTWGMSTDTQYF. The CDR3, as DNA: TGTGCCAGCAGCCCGACCTGGGGGATGAGCACAGATACGCAGTATTTT.

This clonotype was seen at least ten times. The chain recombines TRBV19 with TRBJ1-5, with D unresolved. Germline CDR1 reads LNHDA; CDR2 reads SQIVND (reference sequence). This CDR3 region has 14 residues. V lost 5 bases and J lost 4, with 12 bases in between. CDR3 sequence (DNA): TGTGCCAGTAGTGCCCTCCACAGAAATCAGCCCCAGCATTTT. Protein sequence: CASSALHRNQPQHF.

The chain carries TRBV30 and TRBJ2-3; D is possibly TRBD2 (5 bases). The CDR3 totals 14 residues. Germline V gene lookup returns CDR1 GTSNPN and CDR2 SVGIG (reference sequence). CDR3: CASISVTSTDTQYF. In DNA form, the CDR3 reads TGTGCTTCGATTAGCGTAACTAGCACAGATACGCAGTATTTT.

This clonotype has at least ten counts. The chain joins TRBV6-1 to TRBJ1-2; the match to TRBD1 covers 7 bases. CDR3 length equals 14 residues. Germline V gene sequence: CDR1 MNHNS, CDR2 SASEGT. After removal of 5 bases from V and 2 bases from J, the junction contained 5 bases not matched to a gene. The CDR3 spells CASSSEGGNYGYTF. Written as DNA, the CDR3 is TGTGCCAGCAGTTCTGAAGGGGGCAACTATGGCTACACCTTC.

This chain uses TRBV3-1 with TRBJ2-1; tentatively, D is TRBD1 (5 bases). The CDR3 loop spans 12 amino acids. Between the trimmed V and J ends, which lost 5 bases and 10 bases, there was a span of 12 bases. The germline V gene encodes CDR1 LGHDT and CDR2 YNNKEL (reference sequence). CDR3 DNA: TGTGCCAGCAGCAGAAGACAGACCGAGCAGTTCTTC. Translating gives CASSRRQTEQFF.

The CDR3 spells CSVEGQANGELFF. The CDR3 DNA reads as TGCAGCGTTGAGGGACAGGCGAACGGGGAGCTGTTTTTT. The chain combines TRBV29-1 with TRBJ2-2, with TRBD1 identical over 8 bases. V dropped 3 bases and J dropped 7; count of bases not matched to a gene: 4. In germline, CDR1 is SQVTM, CDR2 ANQGSEA. The length of the CDR3 is 13 residues.

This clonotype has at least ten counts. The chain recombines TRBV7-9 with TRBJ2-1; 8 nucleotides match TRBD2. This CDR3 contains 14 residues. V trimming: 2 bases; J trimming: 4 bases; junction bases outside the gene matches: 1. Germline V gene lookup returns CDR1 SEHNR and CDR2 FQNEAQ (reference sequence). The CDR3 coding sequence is TGTGCCAGCAGCTTAAAGCGGGAGTACAATGAGCAGTTCTTC. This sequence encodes CASSLKREYNEQFF. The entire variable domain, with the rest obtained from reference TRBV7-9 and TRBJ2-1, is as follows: DTGVSQNPRHKITKRGQNVTFRCDPISEHNRLYWYRQTLGQGPEFLTYFQNEAQLEKSRLLSDRFSAERPKGSFSTLEIQRTEQGDSAMYLCASSLKREYNEQFFGPGTRLTVL.

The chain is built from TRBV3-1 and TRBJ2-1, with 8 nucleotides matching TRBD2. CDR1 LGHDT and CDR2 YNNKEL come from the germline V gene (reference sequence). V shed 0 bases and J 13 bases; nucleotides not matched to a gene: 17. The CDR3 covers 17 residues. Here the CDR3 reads CASSQDGSGRRYTTQFF. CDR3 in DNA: TGTGCCAGCAGCCAAGATGGGAGCGGGAGAAGGTATACTACCCAGTTCTTC.

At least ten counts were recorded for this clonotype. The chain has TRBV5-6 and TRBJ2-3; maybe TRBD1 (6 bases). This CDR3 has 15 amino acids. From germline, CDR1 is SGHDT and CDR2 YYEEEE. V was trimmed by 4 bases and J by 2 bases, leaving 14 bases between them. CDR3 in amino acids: CASSQGTTFTDTQYF. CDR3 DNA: TGTGCCAGCAGCCAGGGGACGACATTCACAGATACGCAGTATTTT.